The 2 T cell receptor beta chains below all came from one sample that was sequenced in a study of T cells in women clearing cervical HPV infection. This table comes from immunoSEQ multiplex PCR, and its TCRdb copy is limited to in-frame clones, with some not included. The repertoire table contains under 40,000 clones. Sequencing input: blood buffy coat. These receptors came from a woman aged 18 to 69 with a cervical HPV16 infection that either progressed to CIN3+ or cleared (not recorded which).

Concerning this clone: The read ends 3 residues shy of where the CDR3 ends; the end is completed using the germline J gene. The chain carries TRBV13 and TRBJ2-7; 8 nucleotides match TRBD2. This CDR3 region has 19 residues. J was trimmed by 6 bases and V by 4 bases; bases with no gene match: 23. In germline, CDR1 is PRHDT, CDR2 FYEKMQ (reference sequence). Incomplete CDR3 DNA: TGTGCCAGCAGCTCCTACCGACTCTATAGCGGGAACGCCCCTGTCGAG. This translates into CASSSYRLYSGNAPVE. The whole CDR3 region reads CASSSYRLYSGNAPVEQYF.

Details on this clone: The CDR3 end lies 3 residues beyond the end of the read and is filled in from the germline J gene. The gene calls are TRBV11-2 and TRBJ2-7, with D perhaps matching TRBD1 (5 bases). Germline CDR1 and CDR2: SGHAT and FQNNGV. The length of the CDR3 is 15 residues. Trimming left V 4 bases short and J 4 bases short, with 17 bases between. This CDR3 reads CASSSPAGLGYEQYF. CDR3 DNA, as far as it was read: TGTGCCAGCAGCTCCCCGGCAGGGCTGGGTTACGAG.